Each of the 18 T cell receptor beta chains below was sequenced from the same sample in a study of blood T cell repertoires in COVID-19. Assay: immunoSEQ multiplex PCR; the TCRdb copy retains only in-frame clones and omits some. Found here are about 140,000 clones, about 89% of them singletons; the top ten hold roughly 2.9%. The sample consisted of peripheral blood. Every receptor here comes from a man in his sixties with active or convalescent COVID-19.

This chain links TRBV28 with TRBJ1-2, with D perhaps matching TRBD1 (6 bases). Trimming shortened V by 6 bases and J by 5 bases, and 13 bases separated the two germline ends. The CDR3 is 13 amino acids. Germline V gene lookup returns CDR1 MDHEN and CDR2 SYDVKM. Here the CDR3 DNA reads TGTGCCAGCAGAGATGGGACAAAATATGGCTACACCTTC. This encodes CASRDGTKYGYTF.

V and J are TRBV9 and TRBJ1-1, with no clear D. The germline V gene encodes CDR1 SGDLS and CDR2 YYNGEE. The CDR3 is made up of 13 amino acids. V lost 4 bases and J 3 bases, leaving 10 bases between the germline ends. CDR3 nucleotide sequence: TGTGCCAGCAGCCCCCCCCCGTACACTGAAGCTTTCTTT. Amino acids: CASSPPPYTEAFF.

The chain uses TRBV12-3 or TRBV12-4 and TRBJ2-2; D is unresolved. The CDR3 totals 13 residues. The ends were cut back, 3 bases at V and 8 bases at J, with 10 bases in the middle. Here the CDR3 reads CASSLPPVGELFF. The CDR3, as DNA: TGTGCCAGCAGTTTGCCCCCAGTGGGGGAGCTGTTTTTT.

Regarding this clone: Other DNA variants within this sample encode the same CDR3. J is TRBJ1-1 and V is TRBV28; unclear D gene. Trimming stripped 4 bases from V and 0 bases from J, with 12 bases between. This CDR3 region has 15 residues. Germline CDR1 MDHEN, CDR2 SYDVKM. CDR3 residues: CASSSPGGMNTEAFF. CDR3 bases: TGTGCCAGCAGTTCTCCTGGAGGGATGAACACTGAAGCTTTCTTT.

This clone was recorded once. The chain combines TRBV5-6 with TRBJ1-1; 8 positions agree with TRBD1. J was trimmed by 0 bases and V by 1 base; bases with no gene match: 2. The CDR3 sequence is 15 residues long. CDR1 SGHDT and CDR2 YYEEEE come from the germline V gene. The CDR3 DNA follows: TGTGCCAGCAGCTTGCGGACAGGGATGAACACTGAAGCTTTCTTT. This translates into CASSLRTGMNTEAFF.

CDR3 residues: CASSVVPDGGTEAFF. The CDR3 nucleotides are TGTGCCAGCAGCGTAGTCCCGGACGGAGGAACGGAAGCTTTCTTT. The rearrangement uses TRBV9 and TRBJ1-1; D gene ambiguous. CDR3 length equals 15 residues. The germline CDR1 and CDR2 sequences are SGDLS and YYNGEE. Trimming took off 0 bases at V and 8 bases at J, with 17 bases between the two ends.

Only one count was recorded for this clone. This chain links TRBV2 with TRBJ1-2, with D perhaps TRBD1 (5 bases). The V end lost 5 bases, the J end lost 5 bases, and 9 bases lay between the germline ends. This CDR3 is 12 amino acids long. Germline loops: CDR1 SNHLY, CDR2 FYNNEI. CDR3 DNA sequence: TGTGCCAGCAGTCAGGGAGGTTATGGCTACACCTTC. Translation: CASSQGGYGYTF. The whole variable domain, remainder taken from reference TRBV2 and TRBJ1-2, is EPEVTQTPSHQVTQMGQEVILRCVPISNHLYFYWYRQILGQKVEFLVSFYNNEISEKSEIFDDQFSVERPDGSNFTLKIRSTKLEDSAMYFCASSQGGYGYTFGSGTRLTVV.

The rearrangement uses TRBV28 and TRBJ1-3; D not resolved. In germline, CDR1 is MDHEN, CDR2 SYDVKM. The CDR3 covers 11 residues. The CDR3 is CGSSSGNTIYF. DNA for the CDR3: TGTGGTTCGAGCTCTGGAAACACCATATATTTT.

V is TRBV18 and J is TRBJ1-5, with D uncertain. Germline assignment: CDR1 KGHSH and CDR2 LQKENI. V lost 2 bases, J lost 0 bases, and 17 bases lay in between. The CDR3 is 18 amino acids. CDR3 sequence: CASSPWFTDYYSNQPQHF. CDR3 in DNA: TGTGCCAGCTCACCATGGTTCACAGATTATTATAGCAATCAGCCCCAGCATTTT.

The chain employs TRBV30 and TRBJ1-5; perhaps TRBD1 as D (5 bases). CDR1 and CDR2 (germline): GTSNPN, SVGIG (reference sequence). The CDR3 is made up of 15 amino acids. Trimming took 1 base from V and 2 from J, leaving 12 bases between them. The CDR3 DNA reads TGTGCCTGGAGTGGGGGCAGGGATGGCAATCAGCCCCAGCATTTT. It yields the protein CAWSGGRDGNQPQHF. Complete variable domain (other parts from reference TRBV30 and TRBJ1-5): SQTIHQWPATLVQPVGSPLSLECTVEGTSNPNLYWYRQAAGRGLQLLFYSVGIGQISSEVPQNLSASRPQDRQFILSSKKLLLSDSGFYLCAWSGGRDGNQPQHFGDGTRLSIL.

The CDR3 protein is CASSQAGRGYTF. CDR3 nucleotides: TGTGCCAGCAGCCAGGCGGGTCGGGGCTACACCTTC. This chain links TRBV3-1 (or the pseudogene TRBV3-2) with TRBJ1-2; D not certain. V shed 3 bases and J shed 8 bases, with 10 bases lying between them. Per germline, CDR1 LGHDT and CDR2 YNNKEL (reference sequence). This CDR3 spans 12 amino acids.

V and J are TRBV5-1 and TRBJ1-2, with 8 bases lining up with TRBD1. Germline V gives CDR1 SGHRS, CDR2 YFSETQ. Trimming at V came to 4 bases and at J to 8 bases, leaving 10 bases not matched to a gene. This CDR3 has 14 amino acids. DNA for the CDR3: TGCGCCAGCAGCCCCGGACAGGGAAGGGACGGCTACACCTTC. Translation gives CASSPGQGRDGYTF.

The V call is TRBV19, the J call TRBJ2-7, with 8 bases that match TRBD1. Germline CDR1 and CDR2: LNHDA and SQIVND (reference sequence). V lost 3 bases to trimming and J lost 2 bases; unmatched junction nucleotides: 9. This CDR3 region has 16 residues. CDR3 amino acids: CASSISGTGVTYEQYF. CDR3 in DNA: TGTGCCAGTAGTATTTCCGGGACAGGAGTCACCTACGAGCAGTACTTC.

The V call is TRBV28, the J call TRBJ1-3, with D possibly being TRBD1 (5 bases). The V end was cut by 5 bases, the J end by 0 bases, with 11 bases between. The germline V gene encodes CDR1 MDHEN and CDR2 SYDVKM. The CDR3 has 15 residues. CDR3 sequence reads: CASSRDYSSGNTIYF. CDR3 nucleotides: TGTGCCAGCAGTCGGGACTATTCCTCTGGAAACACCATATATTTT.

The rearrangement uses TRBV7-2 and TRBJ1-1, with 7 bases aligning to TRBD1. The CDR3 has 14 amino acids. The V gene's germline CDR1 is SGHTA and CDR2 FQGNSA. The ends lost 5 bases at V and 0 bases at J; junction bases unmatched: 3. For the CDR3, the DNA is TGTGCCAGCAGCACCAGGGGGGTGAACACTGAAGCTTTCTTT. It codes for CASSTRGVNTEAFF.

This clone has only one observation. CDR3 coding DNA: TGTGCCAGCAGCTTGCGGCTAGCGGCGAACACCGGGGAGCTGTTTTTT. Protein product: CASSLRLAANTGELFF. The chain joins TRBV7-6 to TRBJ2-2, with TRBD2 matching 7 bases. From germline, CDR1 is SGHVS and CDR2 FNYEAQ. The CDR3 extends over 16 amino acids. Losses at the gene ends were 3 bases for V and 0 bases for J; bases not matched to a gene: 4.

This chain links TRBV4-1 with TRBJ2-1; TRBD2 agrees at 16 bases. There are 19 residues in the CDR3. Germline V lookup: CDR1 MGHRA, CDR2 YSYEKL. V was pared by 4 bases and J by 3 bases, with 9 bases of the junction left unmatched. CDR3 in amino acids: CASSPQGLAGGHLYNEQFF. The CDR3 DNA follows: TGCGCCAGCAGCCCTCAGGGACTAGCGGGAGGGCACCTCTACAATGAGCAGTTCTTC.

This chain uses TRBV5-5 with TRBJ2-7; possible D gene TRBD1, 5 bases. CDR3 length equals 15 residues. Per germline, CDR1 SGHKS and CDR2 YYEKEE (reference sequence). Trimming took 2 bases from V and 2 from J, leaving 14 bases between them. The CDR3 sequence is CASSFLVGLAYEQYF. CDR3 coding DNA: TGTGCCAGCAGCTTCTTAGTGGGGCTAGCCTACGAGCAGTACTTC.